The present entry profiles one TCR beta chain with its context. What it recognizes is unknown. The sample comes from a study of Ad26.COV2.S vaccination and SARS-CoV-2 variants. Overall study results and limits: Total T cell responses, in the TCR breadth and depth analyses, may have been underestimated.

Treatment described: 15 to 20 received Ad26.COV2.S at low or high dose, single or two shots; roughly 5 received placebo; per-sample allocation not given. Day 63 following the first vaccine or placebo injection was when the samples were taken. This CDR3 is built from 14 residues. V lost 4 bases and J lost 4, with 13 bases in between. Germline CDR1 reads SNHLY; CDR2 reads FYNNEI. Sequenced by immunoSEQ multiplex PCR; TCRdb stores in-frame clones only, minus some. This table holds about 350,000 clones, about 88% found once. This rearrangement joins TRBV2 to TRBJ1-1; perhaps TRBD1 as D (5 bases). This TCR derives from a person between 18 and 65 years old who received the Ad26.COV2.S COVID-19 vaccine or a placebo. The sequences come from peripheral blood, collected in a trial of Ad26.COV2.S vaccine versus placebo. The CDR3, as DNA: TGTGCCAGCAGTGTTCTAGGGGTGGCCACTGAAGCTTTCTTT. Its protein product is CASSVLGVATEAFF.